This record covers a single T cell receptor beta chain. Its recognized antigen is unknown. No quality values exist for individual bases; no much larger clone is one base distant. Library method: the immunoSEQ multiplex PCR assay. Per the authors' processing: A statistical classification framework was built for diagnosing cytomegalovirus status from the catalog of TCR beta chain sequences. Imported from immuneACCESS, the table was reduced by TCRdb to in-frame sequences with V and J called. These copies leave out some clones; in studies compared against another copy, an unresolved V gene accounts for under half, and the cause of the remainder is not known. For V, J and clone size, that table is used; D and trimming come from the DNA. For this sample there are 120,000 to 150,000 clones; more than 75% appear just once. Roughly 9% of the sample is held by the ten biggest clonotypes. Separate from the approximately 670-subject first cohort, the validation cohort of roughly 110 subjects was the group to which the donors belonged.

From the cysteine up to the phenylalanine, the CDR3 has a length of 14 residues. The DNA shown is the 42-base CDR3, in frame from base 1. Relative to germline, V is 5 bases shorter and J is 4 bases shorter, with 11 bases between their ends. The germline V gene encodes CDR1 SGHAT and CDR2 FQNNGV. This sample is drawn from a study of cytomegalovirus exposure and HLA in healthy donors (dated by TCRdb to 2015 to 2018). As for the study more broadly: According to a later analysis, the 120 or so validation repertoires were produced on the same platform as the 666 repertoires of the first cohort. In addition to the first cohort of 650 to 750 subjects, a separate validation cohort of approximately 130 different subjects was used. The study combined high-throughput TCR immunosequencing, statistical association of individual TCRs with disease status, and machine learning to predict cytomegalovirus infection status. The study aimed to test whether cataloging public T cell receptors could reveal signatures of past pathogen exposure. Results the study describes overall, beyond this receptor: In a later analysis, TCRs clustered in the first cohort were found to also tend to co-occur in the roughly 120 validation repertoires, with approximately 95% of cluster scores above 0. In vitro tests confirmed that three of the cytomegalovirus-associated TCR beta chains recognize cytomegalovirus antigens. The study listed approximately 150 TCR beta chains as associated with cytomegalovirus. According to the authors, the approach could potentially be generalized to other disease states and immunological phenotypes. In both the original and validation cohorts, the classifier was reported to diagnose cytomegalovirus status with high specificity and sensitivity. Most TCR sequences were observed very rarely across donors, whereas some public TCRs were present in many individuals. The validation cohort had no HLA typing available for a later analysis, so co-occurrence within that cohort was assessed over all 110 or so repertoires.

This receptor was obtained from a man aged 18 to 29 in good health and CMV-seropositive. Sequencing was performed on PBMCs. This chain joins TRBV11-2 to TRBJ2-2; tentative D gene TRBD1, with 6 bases matching. The DNA sequence follows: TGTGCCAGCAGCCCTTCAGGGGCCACCGGGGAGCTGTTTTTT. This yields the protein CASSPSGATGELFF.